These 11 T cell receptor beta chains were all obtained from the same sample, sequenced in a study of Tregs in tolerant kidney transplant recipients. Only in-frame clones appear in the TCRdb table, and some are missing; sequencing was by immunoSEQ multiplex PCR. The top ten hold roughly 0.31% of the sample, which has about 110,000 clones, around 91% seen once. The sample in question was CD4+ T cells from blood, obtained before the transplant. Source of these receptors: a human donor who received a combined kidney and bone marrow transplant.

The CDR3 protein is CASSHRQGAELGAFF. The DNA for the CDR3 is TGCGCCAGCAGCCATCGACAGGGGGCGGAGTTGGGAGCTTTCTTT. The V and J genes are TRBV4-1 and TRBJ1-1, with TRBD1 matching over 10 bases. Germline values: CDR1 MGHRA, CDR2 YSYEKL. J was trimmed by 10 bases and V by 3 bases; bases with no gene match: 11. CDR3 length equals 15 residues.

The chain carries TRBV6-1 and TRBJ1-5, with D unresolved. The CDR3 length is 14 residues. V was clipped by 3 bases and J by 0 bases, with 6 bases between them. In germline, CDR1 is MNHNS, CDR2 SASEGT. The CDR3 region is CASSERRSNQPQHF. CDR3 sequence (DNA): TGTGCCAGCAGTGAGCGTCGTAGCAATCAGCCCCAGCATTTT.

The chain joins TRBV28 to TRBJ2-1, with D maybe TRBD2 (6 bases). Germline V gene sequence: CDR1 MDHEN, CDR2 SYDVKM. Deletions cut 8 bases from V and 2 bases from J, with 16 bases between. This CDR3 is 15 amino acids long. The CDR3: CASFLWGVTYNEQFF. Here the CDR3 DNA reads TGTGCCAGCTTCCTTTGGGGGGTAACCTACAATGAGCAGTTCTTC.

This clone has just one count. V gene TRBV19 combines with J gene TRBJ2-2; 10 bases are a match to TRBD1. CDR1 and CDR2 from the germline V gene are LNHDA and SQIVND (reference sequence). The CDR3 consists of 16 residues. V dropped 6 bases and J dropped 3; count of bases not matched to a gene: 7. CDR3 residues: CASSSWGTGDTGELFF. In nucleotides, the CDR3 is TGTGCCAGTAGCTCCTGGGGGACAGGGGACACCGGGGAGCTGTTTTTT.

J is TRBJ2-3 and V is TRBV27, with D maybe TRBD1 (6 bases). V shed 6 bases and J shed 5 bases, with 15 bases lying between them. The germline V gene encodes CDR1 MNHEY and CDR2 SMNVEV (reference sequence). The CDR3 runs 14 residues. This chain's CDR3 is CASRGASGRDTQYF. The CDR3 DNA follows: TGTGCCAGCAGGGGGGCATCGGGAAGAGATACGCAGTATTTT.

The CDR3 nucleotides are TGTGCCAGCAGCTTGGCCCAGGGGCTGAACACTGAAGCTTTCTTT. Translation: CASSLAQGLNTEAFF. This rearrangement joins TRBV5-4 to TRBJ1-1; a weak D match, TRBD1 (6 bases). The CDR3 is made up of 15 amino acids. CDR1 is SGHNT, CDR2 YYREEE, per germline (reference sequence). V lost 0 bases to trimming and J lost 0 bases, with 9 bases between them.

The chain carries TRBV20-1 and TRBJ2-7, with 7 bases fitting TRBD2. Trimming took 5 bases from V and 5 from J; bases not matched to a gene: 3. Germline CDR1 is DFQATT and CDR2 is SNEGSKA (reference sequence). This CDR3 has 11 residues. The CDR3 region is CSAGLADEQYF. The CDR3 nucleotides read TGCAGTGCTGGGCTAGCGGACGAGCAGTACTTC.

The V gene is TRBV5-1, the J gene TRBJ1-4; maybe TRBD1 (6 bases). Trimming cost V 1 base and J 8 bases, with 12 bases left between them. Germline V gives CDR1 SGHRS, CDR2 YFSETQ. The CDR3 length is 14 residues. CDR3 protein: CASSLTPTGEKLFF. The CDR3 nucleotides read TGCGCCAGCAGCTTGACACCAACAGGGGAAAAACTGTTTTTT.

This chain joins TRBV19 and TRBJ2-1; perhaps TRBD1 as D (5 bases). Between the trimmed V and J ends, which lost 6 bases and 0 bases, there was a span of 15 bases. This CDR3 comprises 16 residues. Germline CDR1 is LNHDA and CDR2 is SQIVND (reference sequence). The CDR3 DNA is TGTGCCAGTAGGGGTTTAGACAGCAGCTCCTACAATGAGCAGTTCTTC. It codes for CASRGLDSSSYNEQFF.

The CDR3: CASSQDPRGRAWEQYF. In DNA, the CDR3 is TGCGCCAGCAGCCAAGATCCCCGCGGGAGGGCTTGGGAGCAGTACTTC. V gene TRBV4-1 combines with J gene TRBJ2-7, with 9 bases matching TRBD2. The CDR3 contains 16 residues. J gave up 7 bases and V 0 bases, and 10 bases lay outside the gene matches. In germline, CDR1 is MGHRA, CDR2 YSYEKL.

This sequence joins TRBV2 and TRBJ1-1, with a tentative D call TRBD1 (5 bases). Between the trimmed V and J ends, which lost 3 bases and 6 bases, there was a span of 20 bases. Germline V lookup: CDR1 SNHLY, CDR2 FYNNEI. The CDR3 is 16 amino acids. CDR3 sequence (DNA): TGTGCCAGCAGTGAGAGCAGGGCCAATATTGGCGCTGAAGCTTTCTTT. Amino acid sequence: CASSESRANIGAEAFF.